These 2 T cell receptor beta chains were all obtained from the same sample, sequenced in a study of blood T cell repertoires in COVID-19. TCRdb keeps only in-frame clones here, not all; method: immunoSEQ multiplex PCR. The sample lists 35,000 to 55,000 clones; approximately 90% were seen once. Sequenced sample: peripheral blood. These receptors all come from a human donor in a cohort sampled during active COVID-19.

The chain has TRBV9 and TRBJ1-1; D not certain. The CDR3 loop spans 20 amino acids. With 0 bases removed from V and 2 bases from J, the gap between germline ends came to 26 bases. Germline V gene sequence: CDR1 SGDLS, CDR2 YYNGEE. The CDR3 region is CASSVARERIHLPANTEAFF. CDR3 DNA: TGTGCCAGCAGCGTAGCTCGGGAGCGCATCCACTTACCAGCCAACACTGAAGCTTTCTTT.

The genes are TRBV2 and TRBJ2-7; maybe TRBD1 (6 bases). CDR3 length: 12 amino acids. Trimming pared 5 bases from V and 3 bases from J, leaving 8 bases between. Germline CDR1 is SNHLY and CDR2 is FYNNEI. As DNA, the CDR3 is TGTGCCAGCAGTAAGGACAGCTACGAGCAGTACTTC. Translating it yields CASSKDSYEQYF.